The present entry profiles one TCR beta chain with its context. The antigen is undetermined. This CDR3 has 15 amino acids. The germline V gene encodes CDR1 GTSNPN and CDR2 SVGIG (reference sequence). V was cut by 2 bases and J by 3 bases, with 14 bases left in between. Authors' processing steps: For the immunoSEQ data, sequences were junction-only without quality scores, so filtering differed. Only in-frame clones appear in the TCRdb table, and some are missing; sequencing was by immunoSEQ multiplex PCR. Clone size and V and J calls were adopted from that table, with D and trimming inferred from the DNA. The sample consists of under 750,000 clones, roughly 72% of them appearing once. All donors were healthy HIV-negative adults lacking recent acute infections or vaccinations. The data were obtained in a study of shared clonotypes between healthy human individuals. Study conclusions and caveats: Clonotypes shared by all four sorted-subset donors had higher generation probabilities than non-shared clonotypes.

Sequencing was done on a sample of memory CD4+ T cells sorted from blood. Subset given: CD45RA-negative fraction. The TCR comes from a woman aged 25 to 39 in good health. The chain couples TRBV30 to TRBJ1-5; a weak D match, TRBD1 (5 bases). CDR3 sequence: CAWSHGGSPNQPQHF. The CDR3 region has the DNA TGTGCCTGGAGTCATGGGGGTTCCCCCAATCAGCCCCAGCATTTT.